A single sample is the source of the 9 T cell receptor beta chains below, sequenced in a study of T cell repertoires in cytomegalovirus infection. MiXCR was run by TCRdb on the reads, yielding one entry per CDR3 protein. Of a few hundred thousand distinct CDR3 sequences in the sample, roughly a third were seen once. No cognate antigen is known for these TCRs. Sequenced here: cultured PBMCs, sampled from culture after CMV antigen stimulation. These receptors all come from a human donor in good health (CMV status not recorded). Some clones in this sample may be carry-over from other donors' samples.

The chain employs TRBV11-3 and TRBJ1-4; TRBD1 matches 9 bases. This CDR3 comprises 15 residues. Germline V CDR1 and CDR2: SGHNT, YENEEA. V was clipped by 5 bases and J by 7 bases; unmatched bases: 8. CDR3 sequence: CASSEGQGKGEKLFF. CDR3 bases: TGTGCCAGCAGCGAAGGACAGGGGAAGGGTGAAAAACTGTTTTTT.

This chain links TRBV10-3 with TRBJ2-5; the D is unclear. V was trimmed by 7 bases and J by 5 bases, leaving 14 bases between them. Germline CDR1 reads ENHRY; CDR2 reads SYGVKD. The CDR3 is made up of 13 amino acids. CDR3 nucleotide sequence: TGTGCCATCACCGAACGGCCCGGGGAGACCCAGTACTTC. Translation gives CAITERPGETQYF.

The table lists this clonotype with a few counts. This chain joins TRBV11-1 and TRBJ2-1; TRBD2 aligns across 7 bases. Germline CDR1 reads SGHAT; CDR2 reads FQDESV (reference sequence). The J segment lost 6 bases and the V segment lost 4 bases, leaving 9 bases of the junction unmatched. This CDR3 spans 15 amino acids. The CDR3: CASSWGRVPANEQFF. Written as DNA, the CDR3 is TGTGCCAGCAGCTGGGGGAGGGTCCCGGCCAATGAGCAGTTCTTC. The full variable domain, its missing parts supplied by reference TRBV11-1 and TRBJ2-1, is EAEVAQSPRYKITEKSQAVAFWCDPISGHATLYWYRQILGQGPELLVQFQDESVVDDSQLPKDRFSAERLKGVDSTLKIQPAELGDSAMYLCASSWGRVPANEQFFGPGTRLTVL.

This clonotype appeared once. The chain has TRBV7-2 and TRBJ2-7; D remains ambiguous. Germline V CDR1 and CDR2: SGHTA, FQGNSA. Between the trimmed V and J ends, which lost 2 bases and 12 bases, there was a span of 5 bases. The CDR3 totals 9 residues. CDR3 nucleotide sequence: TGTGCCAGCAGCTTATCTGGGTACTTC. Protein sequence: CASSLSGYF.

This clonotype was seen repeatedly, ten times or more. This chain uses TRBV7-6 with TRBJ2-1; 7 positions agree with TRBD2. This CDR3 is 17 amino acids long. Germline-derived CDR1 and CDR2 are SGHVS and FNYEAQ. J was trimmed by 2 bases and V by 5 bases; bases with no gene match: 12. Written as DNA, the CDR3 is TGTGCCAGCAGCCTATACTCCTCAGCGGGGCCCTACAATGAGCAGTTCTTC. It encodes CASSLYSSAGPYNEQFF.

The genes are TRBV19 and TRBJ2-4; possibly TRBD1 or TRBD2 for D (5 bases each). Germline V gives CDR1 LNHDA, CDR2 SQIVND (reference sequence). This CDR3 spans 12 amino acids. V was trimmed by 5 bases and J by 7 bases, leaving 9 bases between them. The CDR3 DNA is TGTGCCAGTAGTGGGGACCTCAACATTCAGTACTTC. As protein: CASSGDLNIQYF.

This sequence joins TRBV28 and TRBJ2-3; the match to TRBD1 covers 11 bases. Germline V gives CDR1 MDHEN, CDR2 SYDVKM. This CDR3 region has 16 residues. V shed 2 bases, J shed 5 bases, and the junction held 6 bases outside the gene matches. CDR3 region: CASSLDSGTGGDTQYF. CDR3 nucleotides: TGTGCCAGCAGTTTAGACTCTGGGACAGGGGGAGATACGCAGTATTTT.

This clonotype has more than one count but fewer than ten. The chain carries TRBV7-2 and TRBJ1-4; 8 bases align to TRBD1. The V segment lost 5 bases and the J segment 4 bases; nucleotides outside the gene matches: 6. The CDR3 is 15 residues long. Germline values: CDR1 SGHTA, CDR2 FQGNSA. The CDR3 is CASSPGGLVNEKLFF. CDR3 in DNA: TGTGCCAGCAGCCCAGGGGGCCTTGTTAATGAAAAACTGTTTTTT.

This clonotype was recorded a few times. This sequence joins TRBV6-1 and TRBJ1-1, with D unclear. Trimming pared 7 bases from V and 6 bases from J, leaving 18 bases between. Per germline, CDR1 MNHNS and CDR2 SASEGT. The CDR3 totals 14 residues. In DNA form, the CDR3 reads TGTGCCAGCACCGACGCGGTCGGAATCCCTGAAGCTTTCTTT. Translation: CASTDAVGIPEAFF.